The 13 T cell receptor beta chains below come from one sample, sequenced in a study of blood T cell repertoires in COVID-19. Method: immunoSEQ multiplex PCR; TCRdb's copy keeps in-frame clones and lacks some. Found here are some 330,000 clones, about nine tenths of them singletons; the top ten hold about 4.2%. The material sequenced was PBMCs or T cells enriched from blood (not recorded which). These receptors were taken from a man aged 25 to 40 who had recovered from COVID-19.

This chain uses TRBV30 with TRBJ2-1; possibly TRBD1 for D (6 bases). V was cut by 2 bases and J by 4 bases, with 12 bases left in between. The CDR3 contains 14 residues. The germline V gene has CDR1 GTSNPN and CDR2 SVGIG (reference sequence). CDR3 nucleotide sequence: TGTGCCTGGAGTCTGGACAGACCATACAATGAGCAGTTCTTC. This gives the protein CAWSLDRPYNEQFF.

The rearrangement joins TRBV6-5 to TRBJ2-7, with 10 bases matching TRBD1. This CDR3 is built from 12 residues. J was trimmed by 5 bases and V by 6 bases; bases with no gene match: 1. The germline gives CDR1 MNHEY, CDR2 SVGAGI. CDR3 sequence: CASRGQGNEQYF. The CDR3, as DNA: TGTGCCAGCAGGGGACAGGGGAACGAGCAGTACTTC.

This chain joins TRBV5-4 and TRBJ2-1; 8 bases fit TRBD2. J gave up 2 bases and V 3 bases, and 7 bases lay outside the gene matches. This CDR3 contains 16 residues. CDR1 is SGHNT, CDR2 YYREEE, per germline (reference sequence). The CDR3 sequence is CASSSQAGGAYNEQFF. The CDR3 nucleotides read TGTGCCAGCAGCTCCCAGGCGGGGGGAGCCTACAATGAGCAGTTCTTC.

This clone was observed a handful of times. This CDR3 is CASGRSEQFF. Written as DNA, the CDR3 is TGTGCCAGCGGTAGGAGTGAGCAGTTCTTC. The chain combines TRBV21-1 with TRBJ2-1; the table names TRBD2, a call not compared with the DNA. TRBV21-1 is listed as a pseudogene. The CDR3 length is 10 residues.

The chain recombines TRBV10-2 with TRBJ2-7; TRBD2 matches 12 bases. V was clipped by 5 bases and J by 6 bases; unmatched bases: 11. CDR1 and CDR2 from the germline V gene are WSHSY and SAAADI. The CDR3 consists of 16 residues. CDR3 DNA: TGCGCCAGCAGTTGGGGTATGACTAGCGGGAGTCGCGAGCAGTACTTC. This sequence encodes CASSWGMTSGSREQYF.

This rearrangement joins TRBV19 to TRBJ1-1, with a possible D match to TRBD1 (5 bases). V was trimmed by 8 bases and J by 1 base, leaving 20 bases between them. This CDR3 region has 16 residues. Looked up from germline, CDR1 is LNHDA and CDR2 is SQIVND (reference sequence). CDR3 region: CASRPGHDAGNTEAFF. For the CDR3, the DNA is TGTGCCAGTCGCCCTGGACACGACGCTGGGAACACTGAAGCTTTCTTT.

This rearrangement joins TRBV10-1 to TRBJ2-1; 8 nucleotides line up with TRBD1. The trim removed 2 bases at V and 4 bases at J, leaving 7 bases unmatched. The CDR3 is made up of 16 amino acids. Germline V lookup: CDR1 WNHNN, CDR2 SYGVQD (reference sequence). The CDR3 here is CASSEALDRAYNEQFF. DNA of the CDR3: TGCGCCAGCAGTGAGGCGTTGGACAGGGCGTACAATGAGCAGTTCTTC.

The V gene is TRBV11-2, the J gene TRBJ2-1, with 9 bases that match TRBD2. The V segment lost 7 bases and the J segment 6 bases; nucleotides outside the gene matches: 7. The CDR3 contains 14 residues. In germline, CDR1 is SGHAT, CDR2 FQNNGV. The CDR3, as DNA: TGTGCCAGCACGGGGCGGGAGGGAGCCAATGAGCAGTTCTTC. Its translation: CASTGREGANEQFF.

The chain is built from TRBV2 and TRBJ2-7, with 8 positions matching TRBD1. CDR3 size: 14 residues. Per the germline V gene, CDR1 is SNHLY and CDR2 is FYNNEI. The trim removed 7 bases at V and 0 bases at J, leaving 5 bases unmatched. CDR3 protein: CASKGRGRSYEQYF. The CDR3 DNA follows: TGTGCCAGCAAGGGCAGGGGGCGCTCCTACGAGCAGTACTTC.

This chain connects TRBV18 to TRBJ2-2; 8 nucleotides align to TRBD1. The CDR3 sequence is 15 residues long. V was clipped by 4 bases and J by 6 bases; unmatched bases: 7. CDR1 and CDR2 from the germline V gene are KGHSH and LQKENI. The CDR3 DNA sequence: TGTGCCAGCTCACTACGGACAGGGTCGGCCGGGGAGCTGTTTTTT. Translated, it gives CASSLRTGSAGELFF.

The chain couples TRBV11-2 to TRBJ2-3; the D gene is possibly TRBD2 (5 bases). V lost 4 bases to trimming and J lost 3 bases, with 8 bases between them. The V gene's germline CDR1 is SGHAT and CDR2 FQNNGV. The CDR3 is 13 amino acids. In DNA form, the CDR3 reads TGTGCCAGCAGCTCCAGGAGGACAGATACGCAGTATTTT. Residues: CASSSRRTDTQYF.

The chain carries TRBV19 and TRBJ1-4, with D maybe TRBD1 (6 bases). From germline, CDR1 is LNHDA and CDR2 SQIVND (reference sequence). CDR3 length: 15 amino acids. V was shortened by 4 bases and J by 7 bases, with 16 bases between the two germline ends. The CDR3 region is CASSTRGAQGEKLFF. CDR3 DNA sequence: TGTGCCAGTAGTACCCGGGGGGCACAGGGTGAAAAACTGTTTTTT.

This rearrangement joins TRBV14 to TRBJ2-1; 16 positions agree with TRBD2. Germline CDR1 reads SGHDN; CDR2 reads FVKESK. This CDR3 has 22 amino acids. V lost 0 bases to trimming and J lost 4 bases; unmatched junction nucleotides: 15. The CDR3 region is CASSQEGTSGRGGGGWYNEQFF. In nucleotides, the CDR3 is TGTGCCAGCAGCCAAGAAGGGACTAGCGGGAGGGGAGGCGGAGGTTGGTACAATGAGCAGTTCTTC.